This entry concerns a single T cell receptor beta chain. It lacks a known antigen. Nothing much larger sits one base from this clone, and base qualities are not available. The source of the sample is a study of Ad26.COV2.S vaccination and SARS-CoV-2 variants (dated by TCRdb to about 2021). Regarding the study in general: Donors in the vaccine arm were drawn from COV1001, a phase I-IIa trial of Ad26.COV2.S in healthy adults that was multicentre, randomized, double-blind and placebo-controlled. Ad26.COV2.S was given intramuscularly at 5x10^10 or 1x10^11 viral particles, as a single shot or as two shots 56 days apart. TCRbeta repertoire sequencing served as the tool for gauging how specific and how broad the SARS-CoV-2-reactive T cell receptors were following Ad26.COV2.S vaccination. A total of about 30 samples were included in the TCR-sequenced set, comprising 19 Ad26.COV2.S vaccine recipients, 5 placebo recipients and 8 SARS-CoV-2 convalescent individuals. Trial participants were randomized into five groups of five: low-dose or high-dose Ad26.COV2.S given once or twice, or placebo on both occasions. Blinding of investigators to trial group allocation was maintained during experiments and outcome assessment.

Beyond this particular receptor, the publication reports: Compared with placebo recipients, Ad26.COV2.S recipients showed higher spike-specific TCR breadth (P = 0.0014). The authors noted that the TCR breadth and depth analyses may have underestimated total T cell responses. After vaccination, spike-specific CD8+ and CD4+ T cell responses were reported to show substantial breadth. Comparable non-spike TCR breadth was observed between vaccine and placebo recipients, consistent with only spike being contained in the vaccine. The study was not powered to compare responses between vaccine doses or regimens.

The sample's treatment or condition label, in plain terms: around 19 received Ad26.COV2.S at low or high dose, single or two shots; about 5 received placebo; per-sample allocation not given. For vaccine and placebo recipients, repertoires were sequenced using samples collected on day 63 after the first injection. Between 29 July and 7 August 2020, Cohort 1b enrolled 25 adults aged 18-55 years at one site in Boston, USA. As a vaccine, Ad26.COV2.S was a replication-incompetent adenovirus type 26 vector that expressed a prefusion-stabilized SARS-CoV-2 spike protein derived from the original Wuhan strain. V lost 5 bases and J lost 3 bases, and the count of bases not matched to a germline gene is 10. The CDR1 and CDR2 encoded by the germline V gene are MNHEY and SVGEGT. Reading from cysteine to phenylalanine, the CDR3 counts 15 amino acids. The kept DNA is CDR3 alone, 45 bases in frame from the first base.

The immunoSEQ Assay was the method used to sequence TCRbeta CDR3 regions. After extraction, genomic DNA underwent amplification by bias-controlled multiplex PCR, followed by high-throughput sequencing. The study's own analysis went as follows. To quantify the absolute abundance of each unique TCRbeta CDR3 region, sequences were collapsed and filtered. T cell fraction was estimated by normalizing TCRbeta template counts to usable DNA, which was measured by amplifying reference genes present in all nucleated cells. Repertoire TCRs were annotated as SARS-CoV-2-specific when V gene, CDR3 amino acid sequence and J gene were exactly matched to a known reactive TCR set. MIRA supplied the reference SARS-CoV-2 TCR set, which was filtered for enrichment in COVID-19-positive ImmuneCODE repertoires so that public or cross-reactive TCRs were removed. Using the MIRA antigens, annotated TCRs were further analysed by specific ORF or by position within an ORF. Depth was the summed frequency of annotated unique rearrangements, while breadth was defined as annotated unique rearrangements over total unique productive rearrangements. TCR breadth was compared between groups using two-sided Wilcoxon rank-sum tests. TCRdb carries this immuneACCESS record with in-frame sequences only. Its versions omit some clonotypes, under half of them owing to an unresolved V gene in the studies checked, with the rest unexplained. For V, J and clone size, that table is used; D and trimming come from the DNA. In all, the sample holds around 400,000 clones, and approximately 90% of those were seen once. The ten largest clones capture over 9% of the sample.

The specimen comprised peripheral blood, sampled in a trial of Ad26.COV2.S vaccine versus placebo. The rearrangement combines TRBV6-2 or TRBV6-3 with TRBJ2-7, with 7 bases aligning to TRBD2. The sequence was collected from a person aged 18-60 years who received the Ad26.COV2.S COVID-19 vaccine or a placebo. The DNA sequence is TGTGCCAGCAGTAGGACTAGTCAGGGTCTCTACGAGCAGTACTTC. This sequence encodes CASSRTSQGLYEQYF.